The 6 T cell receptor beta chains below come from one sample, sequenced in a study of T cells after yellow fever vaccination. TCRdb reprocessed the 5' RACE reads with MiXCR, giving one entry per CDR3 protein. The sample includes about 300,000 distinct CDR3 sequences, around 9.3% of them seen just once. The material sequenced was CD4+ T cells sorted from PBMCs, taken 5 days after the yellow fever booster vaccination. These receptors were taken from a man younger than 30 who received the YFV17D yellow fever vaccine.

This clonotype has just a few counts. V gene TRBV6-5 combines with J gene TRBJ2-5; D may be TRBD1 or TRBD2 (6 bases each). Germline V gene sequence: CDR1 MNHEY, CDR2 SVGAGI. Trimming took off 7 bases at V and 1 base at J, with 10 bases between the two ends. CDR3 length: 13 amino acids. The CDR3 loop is CASKRGVQETQYF. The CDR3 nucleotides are TGTGCCAGCAAGAGGGGGGTCCAAGAGACCCAGTACTTC.

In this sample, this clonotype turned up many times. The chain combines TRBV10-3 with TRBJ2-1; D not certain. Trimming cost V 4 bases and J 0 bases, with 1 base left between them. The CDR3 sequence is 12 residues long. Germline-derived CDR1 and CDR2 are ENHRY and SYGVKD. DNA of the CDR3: TGTGCCATCAGTGGCTCCTACAATGAGCAGTTCTTC. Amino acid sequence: CAISGSYNEQFF.

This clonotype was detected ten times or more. CDR3 protein: CAHAGAGELFF. The DNA for the CDR3 is TGTGCCCACGCAGGGGCCGGGGAGCTGTTTTTT. This sequence joins TRBV10-3 and TRBJ2-2; D perhaps matches TRBD1 (6 bases). V lost 11 bases and J 6 bases, leaving 10 bases between the germline ends. Germline CDR1 and CDR2: ENHRY and SYGVKD. The CDR3 covers 11 residues.

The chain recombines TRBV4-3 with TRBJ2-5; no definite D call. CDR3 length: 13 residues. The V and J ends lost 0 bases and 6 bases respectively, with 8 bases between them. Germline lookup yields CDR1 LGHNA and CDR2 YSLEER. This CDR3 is CASSQDPGKTQYF. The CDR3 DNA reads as TGCGCCAGCAGCCAAGATCCTGGGAAGACCCAGTACTTC.

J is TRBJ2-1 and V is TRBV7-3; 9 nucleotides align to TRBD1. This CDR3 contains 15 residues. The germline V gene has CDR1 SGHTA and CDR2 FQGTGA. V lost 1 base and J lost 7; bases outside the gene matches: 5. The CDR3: CASSLRGGTGNEQFF. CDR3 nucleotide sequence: TGTGCCAGCAGCTTAAGGGGGGGGACAGGGAATGAGCAGTTCTTC.

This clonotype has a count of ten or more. The CDR3 DNA sequence: TGCAGTGCTAGAGAGGACAGGTACACTGAAGCTTTCTTT. Its protein product is CSAREDRYTEAFF. This chain joins TRBV20-1 and TRBJ1-1; 7 bases are a match to TRBD1. This CDR3 spans 13 amino acids. Germline CDR1 DFQATT, CDR2 SNEGSKA (reference sequence). V shed 0 bases, J shed 3 bases, and the junction held 1 base outside the gene matches.